Below are 6 T cell receptor beta chains sequenced from a single sample in a study of human T cells and chemical hapten exposure. TCRdb re-derived calls from the RACE reads in MiXCR, one entry per CDR3 protein. The table shows hundreds of thousands of distinct CDR3 sequences, with roughly 6.3% occurring only once. As for time point: patch test 2, 6 weeks after DPC sensitization. Treatment specified: therapeutic diphenylcyclopropenone sensitization with weekly scalp DPC. Sequencing used whole blood, obtained in connection with sensitization to the hapten diphenylcyclopropenone (DPC). The source is a young woman with alopecia areata. Some clones in this sample may be carry-over from other donors' samples.

The chain has TRBV6-5 and TRBJ2-7, with TRBD1 matching over 10 bases. CDR1 is MNHEY, CDR2 SVGAGI, per germline. J was trimmed by 1 base and V by 6 bases; bases with no gene match: 6. This CDR3 has 15 residues. The DNA of the CDR3 is TGTGCCAGCAGCTATGACAGGGGGCCATCCTACGAGCAGTACTTC. Residues: CASSYDRGPSYEQYF.

This clonotype was seen many times. The chain links TRBV20-1 to TRBJ1-6; 9 bases are a match to TRBD1. This CDR3 is built from 14 residues. Trimming removed 3 bases from V and 10 bases from J; junction bases left unmatched: 7. The germline V gene has CDR1 DFQATT and CDR2 SNEGSKA (reference sequence). The CDR3 sequence is CSARDRGTGSPLHF. As DNA, the CDR3 is TGCAGTGCTAGGGACAGGGGAACTGGCTCACCCCTCCACTTT.

This clonotype has just a few counts. This chain links TRBV6-6 with TRBJ2-3; 8 nucleotides align to TRBD1. Looked up from germline, CDR1 is MNHNY and CDR2 is SVGAGI (reference sequence). Trimming took 3 bases from V and 3 from J; bases not matched to a gene: 5. The CDR3 sequence is 15 residues long. Here the CDR3 DNA reads TGTGCCAGCAGTTATTACGACAGGGGTACAGATACGCAGTATTTT. Translated: CASSYYDRGTDTQYF.

In DNA, the CDR3 is TGTGCCAGCAGTTTAGGGATAGACAGGCCCGGATTGGGGGAGCAGTACTTC. Residues: CASSLGIDRPGLGEQYF. The rearrangement joins TRBV28 to TRBJ2-7, with TRBD1 as a possible D gene (6 bases). The CDR3 runs 17 residues. Germline V lookup: CDR1 MDHEN, CDR2 SYDVKM. V lost 2 bases to trimming and J lost 7 bases, with 24 bases between them.

At least ten counts were recorded for this clonotype. The genes are TRBV7-8 and TRBJ2-3; 9 bases map to TRBD2. CDR1 is SGHVS and CDR2 is FQNEAQ in the germline V gene. Trimming cost V 0 bases and J 2 bases; bases outside gene matches: 6. This CDR3 is built from 17 residues. The DNA for the CDR3 is TGTGCCAGCAGCTTAGCGGCGGGGGGGATACTCACAGATACGCAGTATTTT. Translation: CASSLAAGGILTDTQYF.

This clonotype was observed a handful of times. The V and J genes are TRBV18 and TRBJ1-1; D gene uncertain. There are 15 residues in the CDR3. Per the germline V gene, CDR1 is KGHSH and CDR2 is LQKENI. Trimming removed 3 bases at V and 1 base at J, with 12 bases between. CDR3 coding DNA: TGTGCCAGCTCACCCTCCGAGGCCCCGAACACTGAAGCTTTCTTT. Amino acids: CASSPSEAPNTEAFF.